This T cell receptor beta chain comes out of a study of blood T cells in healthy people across ages. For the second PCR, which ran for about 7 to 11 cycles, a sample-barcoded 5' primer and a J-beta primer mix were used. Through a template-switch adaptor with 12 random nucleotides, each cDNA molecule received a tag. In TCRdb, the 5' RACE reads were re-called with MiXCR into one record per CDR3 protein. The sample carries 1.5 million to 2 million distinct CDR3 sequences, roughly 49% recorded once. Study findings and constraints: In the absence of known donor CMV status, changes in expanded clonotypes were possibly confounded.

Caucasian, healthy and from Russia, the donors were aged between about 6 and 100. Collection of ten milliliters of peripheral blood was performed for each donor. In the case of this clonotype: The target antigen is unknown.

In germline, CDR1 is SGHAT, CDR2 FQDESV (reference sequence). V lost 3 bases and J lost 1; bases outside the gene matches: 10. CDR3 size: 18 residues. The receptor's source is a woman between 40 and 55 years old in good health. The rearrangement links TRBV11-1 to TRBJ2-5; TRBD2 matches 11 bases. Material for sequencing was blood. The CDR3 here is CASSFPPGTSGSQETQYF. The CDR3 DNA is TGTGCCAGCAGCTTTCCCCCCGGGACTAGCGGATCCCAAGAGACCCAGTACTTC. Full variable domain (outside the CDR3, taken from reference TRBV11-1 and TRBJ2-5): EAEVAQSPRYKITEKSQAVAFWCDPISGHATLYWYRQILGQGPELLVQFQDESVVDDSQLPKDRFSAERLKGVDSTLKIQPAELGDSAMYLCASSFPPGTSGSQETQYFGPGTRLLVL.